This TCR beta chain was recorded in a study of HIV-infected children after antiretroviral therapy interruption. CDR3 size: 13 residues. CDR1 is DFQATT, CDR2 SNEGSKA, per germline (reference sequence). The V end lost 1 base, the J end lost 8 bases, and 13 bases lay between the germline ends. RNA-based 3' RACE libraries used unique molecular identifiers. TCRdb reanalysed the 3' RACE reads using MiXCR and keeps one entry per CDR3 protein. The top ten hold around 1.1% of the sample, which has approximately 96,000 distinct CDR3 sequences, approximately 6.9% seen once. As for treatment: PENTA 11 planned treatment interruption arm or continuous ART arm.

V is TRBV20-1 and J is TRBJ2-3; D is uncertain. This clonotype originated in a pool of human donors with HIV. Sequences were derived from CD45RA+ CD4+ T cells from PBMCs, pooled from several time points, sampled from a donor given antiretroviral therapy, either interrupted or continuous. Subset given: naive CD4+ CD45RA+ CD45RO- T cells. The CDR3 DNA reads as TGCAGTGCTAGAGGAGGTACTTCGGGTACGCAGTATTTT. Protein product: CSARGGTSGTQYF.